Here is one T cell receptor (beta chain) with its context. The data belong to a study of blood T cell repertoires in COVID-19. Study-level information: Spain, Italy and the United States supplied samples that represented acute and convalescent COVID-19. T cells, B-cell-depleted T cells, or PBMCs supplied cDNA or gDNA.

In the authors' workflow: Estimation of nucleated cell counts was performed using reference gene primer amplification. Repertoires were generated with immunoSEQ multiplex PCR, while TCRdb's copy carries only in-frame clones and drops some. The V and J calls and clone size were taken over from that table, and D and trimming were inferred from the DNA. The table has around 30,000 clones, 89% seen once. The germline CDR1 and CDR2 sequences are SGHTA and FQGNSA. With 5 bases removed from V and 5 bases from J, the gap between germline ends came to 12 bases. The CDR3 has 13 residues. Sequenced: peripheral blood. This TCR was recovered from a woman between 40 and 50 years old with active or convalescent COVID-19. V usage is TRBV7-2 and J usage is TRBJ1-1; D gene ambiguous. As DNA, the CDR3 is TGTGCCAGCAGCACGGTTGCGGGAACTGAAGCTTTCTTT. Translated: CASSTVAGTEAFF.